The 8 T cell receptor beta chains presented below share a single source sample, sequenced in a study of T cells after yellow fever vaccination. TCRdb re-derived calls from the 5' RACE reads in MiXCR, one entry per CDR3 protein. The table has around 500,000 distinct CDR3 sequences, 20% to 25% seen once; the top ten hold around 17%. The sample consisted of PBMCs, taken 21 days after the first yellow fever vaccination. These receptors were taken from a man between 18 and 35 years old who received the YFV17D yellow fever vaccine.

The table lists this clonotype with a few counts. V usage is TRBV6-1 and J usage is TRBJ2-3, with TRBD1 identical over 8 bases. CDR1 is MNHNS and CDR2 is SASEGT in the germline V gene. CDR3 length: 15 amino acids. Trimming cost V 6 bases and J 6 bases; bases outside gene matches: 11. The CDR3: CASRDAGGGWDTQYF. In DNA form, the CDR3 reads TGTGCCAGCAGGGATGCAGGGGGCGGTTGGGATACGCAGTATTTT.

The gene calls are TRBV28 and TRBJ2-2; TRBD1 might be the D (5 bases). Trimming pared 10 bases from V and 2 bases from J, leaving 8 bases between. The CDR3 length is 12 residues. The germline CDR1 and CDR2 sequences are MDHEN and SYDVKM. CDR3: CAIDSNTGELFF. The CDR3 bases are TGTGCCATAGACAGCAACACCGGGGAGCTGTTTTTT.

This clonotype has only a few counts. The CDR3 region is CASSPAANYGYTF. The CDR3 DNA follows: TGTGCCAGCTCACCGGCGGCTAACTATGGCTACACCTTC. The chain couples TRBV18 to TRBJ1-2; D is unresolved. The V and J ends lost 3 bases and 0 bases respectively, with 5 bases between them. CDR1 is KGHSH and CDR2 is LQKENI in the germline V gene. The CDR3 is made up of 13 amino acids.

The chain links TRBV11-2 to TRBJ2-7; TRBD1 aligns across 7 bases. V lost 4 bases to trimming and J lost 2 bases; unmatched junction nucleotides: 8. The CDR3 totals 15 residues. Germline V CDR1 and CDR2: SGHAT, FQNNGV. The CDR3 DNA reads TGTGCCAGCAGCTCGACCCCGGGACAGCCCTACGAGCAGTACTTC. It yields the protein CASSSTPGQPYEQYF.

There are a few counts of this clonotype. The chain has TRBV5-1 and TRBJ2-7, with 11 nucleotides matching TRBD2. CDR3 length equals 16 residues. The V gene end was trimmed by 0 bases and the J gene end by 0 bases; junction bases not matched to a gene: 2. Germline V lookup: CDR1 SGHRS, CDR2 YFSETQ. The CDR3 region is CASSLAGLAGSYEQYF. CDR3 coding DNA: TGCGCCAGCAGCTTGGCCGGACTAGCGGGCTCCTACGAGCAGTACTTC.

The chain has TRBV4-3 and TRBJ1-6, with a tentative D call TRBD1 (6 bases). Trimming left V 0 bases short and J 6 bases short, with 9 bases between. The germline CDR1 and CDR2 sequences are LGHNA and YSLEER. The CDR3 totals 15 residues. The CDR3 is CASSQEWTANSPLHF. As DNA, the CDR3 is TGCGCCAGCAGCCAAGAGTGGACAGCTAATTCACCCCTCCACTTT.

The chain joins TRBV6-4 to TRBJ2-3; possibly TRBD2 for D (5 bases). This CDR3 has 13 residues. Trimming pared 3 bases from V and 7 bases from J, leaving 11 bases between. Per germline, CDR1 MRHNA and CDR2 SNTAGT. CDR3 in amino acids: CASSEHRGNTQYF. The CDR3 DNA follows: TGTGCCAGCAGTGAGCACCGGGGAAATACGCAGTATTTT.

In its sample, this clonotype was seen many times. The CDR3, as DNA: TGTGCCAGCAGCGTAGACGGGGAACCAGACTATGGCTACACCTTC. Amino acids: CASSVDGEPDYGYTF. The chain has TRBV9 and TRBJ1-2; D is unresolved. V was trimmed by 0 bases and J by 3 bases, leaving 12 bases between them. The CDR3 covers 15 residues. Germline values: CDR1 SGDLS, CDR2 YYNGEE.